The following is a T cell receptor beta chain sequence with its context. Its antigen specificity is not known. The input lacks base qualities; no much larger clone sits a single base away. Library preparation used 5' RACE. Sequencing was performed on an Illumina HiSeq 2500. The second PCR ran for roughly 7 to 12 cycles and used a J-beta primer mix along with a sample-barcoded 5' primer. A template-switch 5' adaptor carrying 12 random nucleotides introduced a unique molecular identifier onto each TCR beta cDNA molecule. Each sample yielded at least 3 million CDR3-containing paired-end reads. First-strand cDNA synthesis was performed from all RNA using the Mint cDNA synthesis kit, with priming by a TRBC-specific oligonucleotide. Following uracil-DNA glycosylase treatment, a first 18-cycle PCR with universal primers M1SS and BC2_uni_R was performed on all cDNA. Under the source paper's analysis protocol: For normalization, 1 million high-quality reads, each with a distinct molecular identifier, were randomly selected from each sample. Reads with shared molecular identifiers were discarded instead of being binned into consensus sequences. MiTCR, run with a Q25 quality threshold and the strictest error-elimination algorithm, handled CDR3 identification, clonotype clustering and error correction. A nonparametric unseen species model with Euler transformation was used to estimate lower-bound total TCR beta diversity. TCRdb reworked the public reads: Q25 trimming with fastp, MiXCR clone assembly, productive beta chains retained. Rows merge per CDR3 protein into single entries with the most common DNA and genes. The authors' filters were not applied to this entry. The sample table lists around 1,600,000 distinct CDR3 sequences, approximately 42% of them with a count of one. About 4.1% of the sample goes to the ten largest clones.

This entry comes from a study of blood T cells in healthy people across ages (dated by TCRdb to between 2015 and 2016). Background for the entire study: In model experiments, roughly one uniquely barcoded TCR beta cDNA molecule per two T cells was captured by template switching. To track age-related changes in TCR beta repertoire diversity, the study relied on deep sequencing normalized with unique cDNA molecular identifiers. The donors were split into four age groups: young (average around 15 years), middle-aged (roughly 42), aged (approximately 59) and long-lived (over 80). To avoid experimental bias, donors of different ages were randomly spread across the sequencing lanes. The study analyzed two additional independent replicas of 1 million unique cDNA reads from the same blood draw for two donors, one aged 18 to 30 and one aged 80 or older.

Donors were about 36 systemically healthy Caucasian individuals from Russia aged roughly 6 to 100 years. Each donor gave about 10 milliliters of peripheral blood, drawn into EDTA-treated Vacutainer tubes. Ficoll-Paque density-gradient centrifugation was used to isolate PBMCs, with at least 6.5 million per sample. Total RNA, at least 5 micrograms per sample, was extracted from PBMCs with Trizol reagent. For every donor, flow cytometry on a PBMC aliquot measured the percentage of naive CD45RAhigh/CD27high T cells. V is pruned by 5 bases and J by 8 bases, leaving 6 bases of the junction without a gene match. The germline V gene gives CDR1 as LGHNT and CDR2 as FRNRAP. Inclusive of the bounding cysteine and phenylalanine, the CDR3 is 14 residues long. CDR3 DNA only is kept here, 42 bases in frame from base 1. Findings and caveats that apply to the study as a whole: As age increased, observed TCR beta diversity per million T cells dropped in a roughly linear way, and a significant reduction was already evident by age around 41. Compared with the aged group, the long-lived group had more naive CD4+ T cells, fewer expanded clones and increased TCR diversity, suggesting age selection. Estimates of total diversity from one million sequenced T cells were regarded as lower bounds and underestimates. Because donor CMV infection status was unknown, age-related changes in expanded clonotypes were potentially confounded. A strong correlation was found between observed TCR beta diversity and the percentage of naive T cells measured by flow cytometry. Conclusive comparison of naive and antigen-experienced compartments was prevented by the profiling of bulk unsorted PBMCs.

The V and J segments used are TRBV12-5 and TRBJ2-1, and 10 junction bases match TRBD1. The clonotype was recovered from a woman under 30 in good health. Sequenced material: blood. The CDR3 sequence is CASGRDRGFDEQFF. Read as DNA, the sequence is TGTGCTAGTGGTAGGGACAGGGGTTTCGATGAGCAGTTCTTC.